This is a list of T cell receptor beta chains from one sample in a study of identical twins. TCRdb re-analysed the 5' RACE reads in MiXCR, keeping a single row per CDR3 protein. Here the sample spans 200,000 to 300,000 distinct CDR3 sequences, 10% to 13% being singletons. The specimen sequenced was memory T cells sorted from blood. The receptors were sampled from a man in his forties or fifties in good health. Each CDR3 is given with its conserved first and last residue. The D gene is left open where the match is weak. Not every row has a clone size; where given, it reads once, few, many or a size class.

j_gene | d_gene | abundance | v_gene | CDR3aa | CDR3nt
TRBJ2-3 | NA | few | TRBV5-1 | CASSPWGPSTDTQYF | TGCGCCAGCAGCCCTTGGGGCCCAAGCACAGATACGCAGTATTTT
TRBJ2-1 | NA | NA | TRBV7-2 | CASSLSSGSYNEQFF | TGTGCCAGCAGCTTATCCAGCGGGTCCTACAATGAGCAGTTCTTC
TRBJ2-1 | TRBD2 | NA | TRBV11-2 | CASAPGGGNEQFF | TGTGCCAGCGCCCCGGGGGGGGGTAATGAGCAGTTCTTC
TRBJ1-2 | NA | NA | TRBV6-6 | CASSLGSRSYTF | TGTGCCAGCAGCCTCGGGTCTCGGAGCTACACCTTC
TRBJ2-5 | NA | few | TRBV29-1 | CSVAFSETQYF | TGCAGCGTTGCATTTTCAGAGACCCAGTACTTC
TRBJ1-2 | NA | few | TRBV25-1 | CASSQQGVLYGYTF | TGTGCCAGCAGCCAGCAGGGCGTCCTCTATGGCTACACCTTC
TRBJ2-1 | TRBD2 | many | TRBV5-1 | CASSLAPTSGDNEQFF | TGCGCCAGCAGCTTGGCGCCGACTAGCGGAGACAATGAGCAGTTCTTC
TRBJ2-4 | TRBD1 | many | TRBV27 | CASSRQGLAKNIQYF | TGTGCCAGCAGCAGACAGGGGCTAGCCAAAAACATTCAGTACTTC
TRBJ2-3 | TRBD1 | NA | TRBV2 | CASSGSGTGTDTQYF | TGTGCCAGCAGTGGGTCCGGGACAGGCACAGATACGCAGTATTTT
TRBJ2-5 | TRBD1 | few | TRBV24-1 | CATAFSGTGLETQYF | TGTGCCACCGCATTCTCCGGGACAGGGTTAGAGACCCAGTACTTC
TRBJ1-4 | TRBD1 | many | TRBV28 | CASSLWTGGNEKLFF | TGTGCCAGCAGTTTATGGACAGGGGGCAATGAAAAACTGTTTTTT
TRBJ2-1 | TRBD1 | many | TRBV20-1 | CSAKTGTGGDEQFF | TGCAGTGCCAAGACAGGGACAGGGGGCGATGAGCAGTTCTTC
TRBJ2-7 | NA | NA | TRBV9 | CASSVGMGDEQYF | TGTGCCAGCAGCGTAGGTATGGGGGACGAGCAGTACTTC
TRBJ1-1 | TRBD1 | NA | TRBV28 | CASRPGGQGAHTEAFF | TGTGCCAGCAGACCGGGGGGGCAGGGGGCGCACACTGAAGCTTTCTTT
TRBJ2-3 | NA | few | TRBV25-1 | CASSDRQGRTDTQYF | TGTGCCAGCAGTGATCGTCAGGGACGCACAGATACGCAGTATTTT
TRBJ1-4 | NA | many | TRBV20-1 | CSASLQEKLFF | TGCAGTGCTAGTTTACAGGAAAAACTGTTTTTT
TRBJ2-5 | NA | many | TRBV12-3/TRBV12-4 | CASSFGGAKTQYF | TGTGCCAGCAGTTTTGGGGGCGCGAAGACCCAGTACTTC
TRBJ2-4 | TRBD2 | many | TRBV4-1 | CASSGGGAKNIQYF | TGCGCCAGCAGCGGCGGGGGGGCCAAAAACATTCAGTACTTC
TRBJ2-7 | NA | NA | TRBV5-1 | CASSLTRAYEQYF | TGCGCCAGCAGCCTCACAAGAGCCTACGAGCAGTACTTC
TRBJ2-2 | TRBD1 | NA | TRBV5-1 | CASSPWDRDTGELLF | TGCGCCAGCAGCCCTTGGGACAGGGACACCGGGGAGCTGCTTTTT
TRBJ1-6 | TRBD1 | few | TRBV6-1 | CATQRTGRYNSPLHF | TGTGCCACCCAAAGGACAGGGCGTTATAATTCACCCCTCCACTTT
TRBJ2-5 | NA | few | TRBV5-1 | CASRQGAYQETQYF | TGCGCCAGCAGGCAGGGAGCGTACCAAGAGACCCAGTACTTC
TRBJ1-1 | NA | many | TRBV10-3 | CAIGRTPSEAFF | TGTGCCATCGGAAGGACTCCTAGTGAAGCTTTCTTT
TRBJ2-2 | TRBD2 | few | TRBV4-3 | CASSQDQTGGAGELFF | TGCGCCAGCAGCCAAGATCAAACGGGAGGTGCCGGGGAGCTGTTTTTT
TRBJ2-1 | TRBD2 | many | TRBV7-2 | CASSLVWREGYNEQFF | TGTGCCAGCAGCTTAGTTTGGCGGGAGGGGTACAATGAGCAGTTCTTC
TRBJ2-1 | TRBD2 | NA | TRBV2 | CASSGPSGGLRNEQFF | TGTGCCAGCAGTGGTCCCAGCGGGGGGCTAAGGAATGAGCAGTTCTTC
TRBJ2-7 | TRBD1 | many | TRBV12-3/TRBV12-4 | CASSLDRTYEQYF | TGTGCCAGCAGTTTGGACAGGACCTACGAGCAGTACTTC
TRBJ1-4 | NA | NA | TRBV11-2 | CASSLGRHNEKLFF | TGTGCCAGCAGCTTAGGTCGGCATAATGAAAAACTGTTTTTT
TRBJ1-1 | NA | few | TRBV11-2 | CASSFSSGSIVLNTEAFF | TGTGCCAGCAGCTTCTCGTCCGGGAGTATCGTGCTGAACACTGAAGCTTTCTTT
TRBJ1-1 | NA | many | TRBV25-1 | CASNRGRNTEAFF | TGTGCCAGCAATCGAGGGAGGAACACTGAAGCTTTCTTT
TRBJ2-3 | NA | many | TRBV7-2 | CASSVRTDTQYF | TGTGCCAGCAGCGTGAGGACAGATACGCAGTATTTT
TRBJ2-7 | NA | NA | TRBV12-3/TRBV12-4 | CASSLEPGYEQYF | TGTGCCAGCAGTTTAGAGCCAGGGTATGAGCAGTACTTC
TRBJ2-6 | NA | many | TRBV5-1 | CASSSTGGQSSGANVLTF | TGCGCCAGCAGCTCTACGGGGGGCCAGAGCTCTGGGGCCAACGTCCTGACTTTC
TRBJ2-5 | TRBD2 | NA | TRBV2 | CASSEGRTSGGTQYF | TGTGCCAGCAGTGAAGGGCGGACTAGTGGAGGGACCCAGTACTTC
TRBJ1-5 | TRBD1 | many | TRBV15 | CATSRDLRGQGLRNQPQHF | TGTGCCACCAGCAGAGATCTTAGAGGACAGGGGTTGCGCAATCAGCCCCAGCATTTT
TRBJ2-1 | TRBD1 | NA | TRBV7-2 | CASSRPGTGYNEQFF | TGTGCCAGCAGTCGTCCCGGGACAGGTTACAATGAGCAGTTCTTC
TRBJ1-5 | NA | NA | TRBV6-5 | CASSYTDPGAGQPQHF | TGTGCCAGCAGTTATACCGACCCGGGGGCAGGTCAGCCCCAGCATTTT
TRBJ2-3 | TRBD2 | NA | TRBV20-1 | CSARDLSGGAISADTQYF | TGCAGTGCTAGAGATCTGAGCGGGGGGGCCATTTCAGCAGATACGCAGTATTTT
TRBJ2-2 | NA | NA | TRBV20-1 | CSARPTGRGGELFF | TGCAGTGCTAGACCGACAGGGAGGGGCGGGGAGCTGTTTTTT
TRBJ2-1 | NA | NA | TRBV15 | CATSREEGDEQFF | TGTGCCACCAGCAGAGAGGAGGGAGATGAGCAGTTCTTC
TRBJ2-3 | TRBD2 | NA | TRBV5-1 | CASSLYSGGTDTQYF | TGCGCCAGCAGCTTATATAGCGGGGGCACAGATACGCAGTATTTT
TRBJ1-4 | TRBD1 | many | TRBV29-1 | CSVAGTVEKLFF | TGCAGCGTCGCCGGGACAGTTGAAAAACTGTTTTTT
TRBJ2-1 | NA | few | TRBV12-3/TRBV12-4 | CASSEGSEQFF | TGTGCCAGCAGTGAGGGAAGTGAGCAGTTCTTC
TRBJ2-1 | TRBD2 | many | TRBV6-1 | CASRAGGPWNEQFF | TGTGCCAGCAGAGCGGGGGGGCCGTGGAATGAGCAGTTCTTC
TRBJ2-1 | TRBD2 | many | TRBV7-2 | CASTSGGSEQFF | TGTGCCAGCACTAGCGGGGGGAGTGAGCAGTTCTTC
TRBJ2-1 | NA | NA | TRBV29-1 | CTLFLRERHEQFF | TGCACCCTCTTTCTTAGGGAGCGTCATGAGCAGTTCTTC
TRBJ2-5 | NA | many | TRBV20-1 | CSVRPTRDYQETQYF | TGCAGTGTTAGGCCGACCCGGGACTACCAAGAGACCCAGTACTTC
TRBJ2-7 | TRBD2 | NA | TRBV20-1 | CSARSGLAGGRTYEQYF | TGCAGTGCTAGATCGGGACTAGCGGGGGGTCGAACCTACGAGCAGTACTTC
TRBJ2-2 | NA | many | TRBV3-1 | CASSQGTDTGELFF | TGTGCCAGCAGCCAGGGTACGGACACCGGGGAGCTGTTTTTT
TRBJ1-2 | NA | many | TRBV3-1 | CASSQTGANYGYTF | TGTGCCAGCAGCCAAACCGGGGCCAACTATGGCTACACCTTC
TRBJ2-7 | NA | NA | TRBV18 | CASSPGAEAGQYF | TGTGCCAGCTCACCAGGGGCGGAAGCCGGGCAGTACTTC
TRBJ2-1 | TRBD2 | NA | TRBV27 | CASGNILAGGSDEQFF | TGTGCCAGCGGTAATATACTAGCGGGAGGGAGTGATGAGCAGTTCTTC
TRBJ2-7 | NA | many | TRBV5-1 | CASSSYDRSYEQYF | TGCGCCAGCAGCTCCTACGACAGGTCCTACGAGCAGTACTTC
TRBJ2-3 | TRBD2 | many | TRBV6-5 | CASSYSTSGRDTQYF | TGTGCCAGCAGTTACTCAACTAGCGGGCGGGATACGCAGTATTTT